Each of the 13 T cell receptor beta chains below was sequenced from the same sample in a study of T cells in Graves' hyperthyroidism and ophthalmopathy. RNA transcripts provided the source from which TCR beta CDR3 regions were amplified. A first-round RT-PCR of the TCR CDR3 used the HTBI primer set. TCRdb passed the multiplex PCR reads through MiXCR, listing each CDR3 protein once. Among a few hundred thousand distinct CDR3 sequences listed, around 15% were seen once. The material sequenced was blood. These receptors came from a woman between 35 and 50 years old with Graves' hyperthyroidism.

About this clonotype itself: A much larger clone differs by one base, so this may be a read error. This chain links TRBV28 with TRBJ1-4; 10 positions agree with TRBD1. Germline V gene data show CDR1 as MDHEN and CDR2 as SYDVKM. This CDR3 spans 16 amino acids. Here the CDR3 DNA reads TGTGTCAGCAGTACCAGGAAAGGGACAGGGGCCGAAAAACTGTTTTTT. It specifies CVSSTRKGTGAEKLFF.

This clonotype has more than one count but fewer than ten. The CDR3 DNA reads as TGTGCCAGCAGTTTTGGGACAGCCGGGGAAAAACTGTTTTTT. Translation gives CASSFGTAGEKLFF. The rearrangement joins TRBV27 to TRBJ1-4; the match to TRBD1 covers 7 bases. This CDR3 contains 14 residues. Per germline, CDR1 MNHEY and CDR2 SMNVEV (reference sequence). The trim removed 3 bases at V and 8 bases at J, leaving 6 bases unmatched.

The rearrangement uses TRBV6-9 and TRBJ1-1; D possibly corresponds to TRBD1 (5 bases). Trimming cost V 3 bases and J 7 bases, with 21 bases left between them. The CDR3 has 16 residues. The germline CDR1 and CDR2 sequences are MNHGY and SVAAGI. The CDR3 region has the DNA TGTGCCAGCAGTTACAAGGTTCGAGGGGTAAGAAGTGAAGCTTTCTTT. Its translation is CASSYKVRGVRSEAFF.

The gene calls are TRBV14 and TRBJ1-6; D not resolved. The CDR3 has 14 amino acids. The germline CDR1 and CDR2 sequences are SGHDN and FVKESK. Trimming stripped 4 bases from V and 7 bases from J, with 11 bases between. CDR3 sequence (DNA): TGTGCCAGCAGCCCGAGGACGGGAAATTCACCCCTCCACTTT. It translates to CASSPRTGNSPLHF.

This clonotype has a count of ten or more. The J gene is TRBJ2-5, the V gene TRBV15; no clear D. Germline CDR1 LNHNV, CDR2 YYDKDF (reference sequence). Trimming cost V 0 bases and J 4 bases, with 6 bases left between them. The CDR3 spans 13 residues. CDR3 nucleotide sequence: TGTGCCACCAGCAGAGATCTAGTAGAGACCCAGTACTTC. It yields the protein CATSRDLVETQYF.

This clonotype has a count of ten or more. The V gene is TRBV3-1, the J gene TRBJ2-5; a possible D gene is TRBD1 (6 bases). With 4 bases removed from V and 5 bases from J, the gap between germline ends came to 17 bases. Germline V gives CDR1 LGHDT, CDR2 YNNKEL (reference sequence). The CDR3 has 15 amino acids. The chain's CDR3 is CASSLGKGDRETQYF. DNA of the CDR3: TGTGCCAGCAGCCTGGGGAAGGGGGATAGGGAGACCCAGTACTTC.

This clonotype was observed many times. This chain joins TRBV3-1 and TRBJ2-3; D remains unclear. This CDR3 is 15 amino acids long. V lost 1 base, J lost 2 bases, and 10 bases lay in between. The germline CDR1 and CDR2 sequences are LGHDT and YNNKEL (reference sequence). CDR3: CASSQGSDPTDTQYF. DNA of the CDR3: TGTGCCAGCAGCCAAGGATCCGACCCCACAGATACGCAGTATTTT.

The table lists this clonotype with a few counts. V gene TRBV9 combines with J gene TRBJ2-5, with TRBD2 as a possible D gene (5 bases). There are 16 residues in the CDR3. V was clipped by 2 bases and J by 2 bases, with 16 bases between them. The germline CDR1 and CDR2 sequences are SGDLS and YYNGEE. CDR3: CASSVQPSLGQETQYF. The CDR3 nucleotides read TGTGCCAGCAGCGTGCAACCTAGCTTGGGGCAAGAGACCCAGTACTTC.

This clonotype was observed many times. This chain links TRBV6-1 with TRBJ2-7; perhaps D is TRBD1 or TRBD2 (5 bases each). The V end lost 6 bases, the J end lost 3 bases, and 18 bases lay between the germline ends. The CDR3 contains 15 residues. CDR1 is MNHNS and CDR2 is SASEGT in the germline V gene. Written as DNA, the CDR3 is TGTGCCAGCAGATTAGGGACGGGGTCAAACTACGAGCAGTACTTC. Translating gives CASRLGTGSNYEQYF.

V and J are TRBV29-1 and TRBJ2-7, with 9 bases fitting TRBD2. The CDR3 has 13 residues. V trimming: 5 bases; J trimming: 2 bases; junction bases outside the gene matches: 4. The germline V gene has CDR1 SQVTM and CDR2 ANQGSEA. The CDR3 protein is CSVYSSGTYEQYF. The CDR3 nucleotides read TGCAGCGTTTATTCTAGCGGGACCTACGAGCAGTACTTC.

The chain links TRBV9 to TRBJ1-5; 7 bases fit TRBD1. Germline V gives CDR1 SGDLS, CDR2 YYNGEE. The CDR3 has 14 amino acids. Unmatched junction bases numbered 10, after V lost 8 bases and J lost 5 bases. The DNA of the CDR3 is TGTGCCAGGAATCGACAGGGTTGTCATCAGCCCCAGCATTTT. Translated: CARNRQGCHQPQHF.

This clonotype has at least ten counts. The chain uses TRBV12-3 or TRBV12-4 and TRBJ2-7; 13 bases map to TRBD2. Trimming took 4 bases from V and 9 from J; bases not matched to a gene: 9. CDR3 length: 15 residues. This CDR3 is CASSSPGTSGTLQYF. The DNA of the CDR3 is TGTGCCAGCAGTTCCCCAGGGACTAGCGGGACCCTGCAGTACTTC.

The table lists this clonotype with many counts. The V gene is TRBV7-9, the J gene TRBJ2-1, with D perhaps TRBD2 (6 bases). CDR1 is SEHNR and CDR2 is FQNEAQ in the germline V gene (reference sequence). The CDR3 is 15 residues long. Trimming removed 3 bases from V and 3 bases from J, with 12 bases in between. This chain's CDR3 is CASSFSGGVYNEQFF. The CDR3 bases are TGTGCCAGCAGCTTTTCGGGCGGGGTCTACAATGAGCAGTTCTTC.